This T cell receptor (beta chain) was recorded in a study of cytomegalovirus exposure and HLA in healthy donors. Whole-study context: Out of about 410 genotyped donors, about 84% belonged to the Caucasian-associated ancestry cluster.

The CDR3 totals 16 residues. With V trimmed by 3 bases and J by 3 bases, 3 bases remained unmatched. Concerning this clone itself: Its matching antigen is unknown.

The study, taken as a whole, reports: Links to common viral pathogens appeared, in a later analysis, for several of the most significant clusters. In an earlier analysis, productive rearrangement rates for most beta V segments clustered near 87% or 30%.

PCR used 60 Vbeta primers and 13 Jbeta primers. Sequencing was performed with immunoSEQ multiplex PCR; in TCRdb, only in-frame clones are kept and a portion is missing. The repertoire holds tens of thousands of clones, with 85% to 95% as singletons. Donors likely had unrecorded immune exposures despite being nominally healthy when sampled. This receptor was identified in a young woman in good health and CMV-seronegative. This chain joins TRBV23-1 and TRBJ2-3; 13 bases map to TRBD2. TRBV23-1 belongs to the ORF category, with a function that is uncertain. The sample taken for sequencing was PBMCs. CDR3 bases: TGCGCCAGCAGTCATCGGACTAGCGGGAGAACAGATACGCAGTATTTT. Its translation: CASSHRTSGRTDTQYF.